These T cell receptor beta chains were read from a single sample in a study of T cell responses to AZD1222 COVID-19 vaccine. Profiling relied on immunoSEQ multiplex PCR, and the TCRdb table lists in-frame clones only, not all of them. The sample includes about 97,000 clones, roughly 89% of them seen just once. This sample comprised peripheral blood, obtained on day 0 of AZD1222 vaccination. These receptors originate from an adult in good health. CDR3s include the opening cysteine and the closing phenylalanine or tryptophan. A D gene is named only where the DNA matches it firmly. A row's size may be missing; if present it is once, few, many or a size class.

abundance | len | j_gene | d_gene | v_gene | CDR3nt | CDR3aa
NA | 16 | TRBJ2-3 | TRBD2 | TRBV5-4 | TGTGCCAGCAGCTTTCCGCTAGCGGGGGTAACAGATACGCAGTATTTT | CASSFPLAGVTDTQYF
NA | 15 | TRBJ2-1 | TRBD1 | TRBV4-3 | TGCGCCAGCAGCCAAGTAACTACAGGGGGCAATGAGCAGTTCTTC | CASSQVTTGGNEQFF
NA | 18 | TRBJ2-7 | TRBD2 | TRBV9 | TGTGCCAGCAGCGTAGGGTCTGGAGGCGGGAGTCTGTCCTACGAGCAGTACTTC | CASSVGSGGGSLSYEQYF
NA | 15 | TRBJ2-6 | NA | TRBV7-3 | TGTGCCAGCAGCCGACAGAGCTCTGGGGCCAACGTCCTGACTTTC | CASSRQSSGANVLTF
NA | 11 | TRBJ2-7 | NA | TRBV28 | TGTGCCAGCAGTTTAGGGTACGAGCAGTACTTC | CASSLGYEQYF
NA | 14 | TRBJ1-5 | NA | TRBV28 | TGTGCCAGCAGTCTGACAGCTACCAATCAGCCCCAGCATTTT | CASSLTATNQPQHF
NA | 15 | TRBJ1-2 | TRBD1 | TRBV6-5 | TGTGCCAGCACTCTAGGACAGGGACGGAACTATGGCTACACCTTC | CASTLGQGRNYGYTF
NA | 14 | TRBJ1-2 | NA | TRBV5-4 | TGTGCCAGCAGCCCTAAGGGGATGGGCTATGGCTACACCTTC | CASSPKGMGYGYTF
NA | 15 | TRBJ1-4 | NA | TRBV5-5 | TGTGCCAGCAGCCTAAGGGCCTCATTTAATGAAAAACTGTTTTTT | CASSLRASFNEKLFF
NA | 16 | TRBJ1-1 | TRBD1 | TRBV4-1 | TGCGCCAGCAGCCAAGACGACAGGGCGAGTCGGACTGAAGCTTTCTTT | CASSQDDRASRTEAFF
NA | 16 | TRBJ2-5 | TRBD2 | TRBV27 | TGTGCCAGCACCCCTTGGGGGTCGACTAGCGGAGGGACCCAGTACTTC | CASTPWGSTSGGTQYF
NA | 15 | TRBJ2-2 | NA | TRBV4-1 | TGCGCCAGCAGCCAATTGCCAGGGAACACCGGGGAGCTGTTTTTT | CASSQLPGNTGELFF
once | 15 | TRBJ2-2 | NA | TRBV11-1 | TGTGCCAGCAGCTTACAAGGGGCGAACACCGGGGAGCTGTTTTTT | CASSLQGANTGELFF
few | 14 | TRBJ1-1 | NA | TRBV18 | TGTGCCAGCTCGCCCTCCGCAGGGGAGGGTGAAGCTTTCTTT | CASSPSAGEGEAFF
NA | 13 | TRBJ2-5 | TRBD1 | TRBV29-1 | TGCAGCGTGGGGGACAGCAGGGGCGAGACCCAGTACTTC | CSVGDSRGETQYF
NA | 18 | TRBJ2-3 | NA | TRBV27 | TGTGCCAGCAGTTTATTTGCGGTAGCGGAAAAGAACACAGATACGCAGTATTTT | CASSLFAVAEKNTDTQYF
NA | 13 | TRBJ1-2 | NA | TRBV19 | TGTGCCAGTAGTATAACGGGGGACACGAGCTACACCTTC | CASSITGDTSYTF
once | 13 | TRBJ1-4 | NA | TRBV5-1 | TGCGCCAGCACCGGTGACGCTAATGAAAAACTGTTTTTT | CASTGDANEKLFF
NA | 12 | TRBJ1-4 | NA | TRBV3-1/TRBV3-2 | TGTGCCAGCAGCCAAGATGTTGAAAAACTGTTTTTT | CASSQDVEKLFF
NA | 19 | TRBJ2-5 | NA | TRBV4-3 | TGCGCCAGCAGCCAAGCTTTAATGCAGGCACCCCGTGGGATCGAGACCCAGTACTTC | CASSQALMQAPRGIETQYF
NA | 12 | TRBJ1-5 | NA | TRBV2 | TGTGCCAGCAAACGAACCGATCAGCCCCAGCATTTT | CASKRTDQPQHF
NA | 14 | TRBJ2-7 | TRBD1 | TRBV7-9 | TGTGCCAGCAGCTTAGAGGGACAGTACTACGAGCAGTACTTC | CASSLEGQYYEQYF
NA | 13 | TRBJ2-5 | TRBD2 | TRBV12-3/TRBV12-4 | TGTGCCAGCAGTTTGGCGGGGGGAGAGACCCAGTACTTC | CASSLAGGETQYF
NA | 13 | TRBJ1-1 | TRBD1 | TRBV18 | TGTGCCAGCTCACCGACAGGGGTGGCTGAAGCTTTCTTT | CASSPTGVAEAFF
NA | 12 | TRBJ2-5 | NA | TRBV12-3/TRBV12-4 | TGTGCCAGCAGTACTTCCCCGGAGACCCAGTACTTC | CASSTSPETQYF
NA | 15 | TRBJ2-1 | TRBD1 | TRBV28 | TGTGCCAGCAGTCGGACAGGGACCCCCCACAATGAGCAGTTCTTC | CASSRTGTPHNEQFF
NA | 16 | TRBJ2-1 | NA | TRBV24-1 | TGTGCCACCAGTGATTTAGGCGGTAGCTCCTACAATGAGCAGTTCTTC | CATSDLGGSSYNEQFF
once | 15 | TRBJ2-2 | NA | TRBV6-5 | TGTGCCAGCAGTTATTCCCTGTCGAGCACCGGGGAGCTGTTTTTT | CASSYSLSSTGELFF
NA | 15 | TRBJ1-5 | TRBD1 | TRBV5-4 | TGTGCCAGCAGCTCAGGGGGCCTTAGCAATCAGCCCCAGCATTTT | CASSSGGLSNQPQHF
NA | 13 | TRBJ1-4 | TRBD1 | TRBV12-3/TRBV12-4 | TGTGCCAGCAGCCCGGGACAGACGTCAAAACTGTTTTTT | CASSPGQTSKLFF
NA | 14 | TRBJ2-6 | NA | TRBV18 | TGTGCCAGCTCACCACAGGCTGGGGCCAACGTCCTGACTTTC | CASSPQAGANVLTF
NA | 14 | TRBJ1-1 | NA | TRBV9 | TGTGCCAGCAGCGTAGAACCGGCGAACACTGAAGCTTTCTTT | CASSVEPANTEAFF
NA | 13 | TRBJ2-7 | NA | TRBV3-1/TRBV3-2 | TGTGCCAGCAGCCAGGCCTTGGGTCTCGAGCAGTACTTC | CASSQALGLEQYF
NA | 14 | TRBJ2-1 | NA | TRBV18 | TGTGCCAGCTCCCCGGCCCCTGGTGATGGTGAGCAGTTCTTC | CASSPAPGDGEQFF
few | 14 | TRBJ2-7 | NA | TRBV7-2 | TGTGCCAGCAGCTTAGATCGGGGGTACTACGAGCAGTACTTC | CASSLDRGYYEQYF
once | 15 | TRBJ1-6 | TRBD1 | TRBV6-4 | TGTGCCAGCAGTGCCCTGGGACAGGGAGGATCACCCCTCCACTTT | CASSALGQGGSPLHF
NA | 13 | TRBJ1-2 | NA | TRBV5-5 | TGTGCCAGCAGCTTGGTTAGGGGAGGTAGCTACACCTTC | CASSLVRGGSYTF
NA | 14 | TRBJ2-5 | TRBD1 | TRBV28 | TGTGCCAGCAGACCGACAGGGGGCGGGGAGACCCAGTACTTC | CASRPTGGGETQYF
NA | 17 | TRBJ2-7 | NA | TRBV10-3 | TGTGCCTCTCAACCGGGCCTTGGTTTTTCGGTGGCCTACGAGCAGTACTTC | CASQPGLGFSVAYEQYF
once | 14 | TRBJ2-7 | TRBD1 | TRBV23-1 | TGCGCCATCCTCACAGGGGACAGGACCTACGAGCAGTACTTC | CAILTGDRTYEQYF
NA | 13 | TRBJ2-3 | NA | TRBV28 | TGTGCCAGCAGTTTACCGGATACAGATACGCAGTATTTT | CASSLPDTDTQYF
NA | 16 | TRBJ1-4 | NA | TRBV11-2 | TGTGCCAGCAGCTCTGCCCCGGGACTGATGGGCGAAAAACTGTTTTTT | CASSSAPGLMGEKLFF
once | 16 | TRBJ1-3 | NA | TRBV7-2 | TGTGCCAGCAGCTTAGCCCCGGGGGACTCTGGAAACACCATATATTTT | CASSLAPGDSGNTIYF
once | 14 | TRBJ2-7 | NA | TRBV5-1 | TGCGCCAGCAGCTTGGGTCAACCGACCTACGAGCAGTACTTC | CASSLGQPTYEQYF
NA | 13 | TRBJ1-1 | NA | TRBV7-3 | TGTGCCAGCAGCCCACCGGGGGGCGTGGAGGCTTTCTTT | CASSPPGGVEAFF
NA | 13 | TRBJ2-3 | NA | TRBV7-9 | TGTGCCAGCAGCAGAAAACAGTCTGATACGCAGTATTTT | CASSRKQSDTQYF